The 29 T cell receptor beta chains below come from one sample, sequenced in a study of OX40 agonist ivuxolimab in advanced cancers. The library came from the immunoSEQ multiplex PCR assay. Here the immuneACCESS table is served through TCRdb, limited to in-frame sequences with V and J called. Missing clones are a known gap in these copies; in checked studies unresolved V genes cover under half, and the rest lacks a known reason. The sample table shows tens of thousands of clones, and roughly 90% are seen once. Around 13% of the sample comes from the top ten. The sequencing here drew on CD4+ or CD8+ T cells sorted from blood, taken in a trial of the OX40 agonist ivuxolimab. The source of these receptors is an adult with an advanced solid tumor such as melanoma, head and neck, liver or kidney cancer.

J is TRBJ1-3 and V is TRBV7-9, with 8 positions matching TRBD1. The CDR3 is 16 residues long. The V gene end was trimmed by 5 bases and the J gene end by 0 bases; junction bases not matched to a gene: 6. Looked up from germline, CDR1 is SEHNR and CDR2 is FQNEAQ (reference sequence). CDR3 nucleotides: TGTGCCAGCAGCCCTCCAGGGGGCAGCTCTGGAAACACCATATATTTT. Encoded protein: CASSPPGGSSGNTIYF.

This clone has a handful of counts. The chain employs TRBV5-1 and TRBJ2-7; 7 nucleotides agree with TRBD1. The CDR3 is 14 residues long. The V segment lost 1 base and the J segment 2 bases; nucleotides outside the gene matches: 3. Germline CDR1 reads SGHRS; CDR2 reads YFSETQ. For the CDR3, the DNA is TGCGCCAGCAGCTTGATGACAGGGACCTACGAGCAGTACTTC. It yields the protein CASSLMTGTYEQYF. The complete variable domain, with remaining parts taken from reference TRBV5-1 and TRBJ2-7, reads KAGVTQTPRYLIKTRGQQVTLSCSPISGHRSVSWYQQTPGQGLQFLFEYFSETQRNKGNFPGRFSGRQFSNSRSEMNVSTLELGDSALYLCASSLMTGTYEQYFGPGTRLTVT.

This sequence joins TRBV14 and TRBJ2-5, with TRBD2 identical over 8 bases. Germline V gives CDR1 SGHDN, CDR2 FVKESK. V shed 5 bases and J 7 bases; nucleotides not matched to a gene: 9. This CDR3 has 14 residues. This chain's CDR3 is CASSATGGIGTQYF. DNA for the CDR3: TGTGCCAGCAGCGCAACGGGAGGGATAGGGACCCAGTACTTC.

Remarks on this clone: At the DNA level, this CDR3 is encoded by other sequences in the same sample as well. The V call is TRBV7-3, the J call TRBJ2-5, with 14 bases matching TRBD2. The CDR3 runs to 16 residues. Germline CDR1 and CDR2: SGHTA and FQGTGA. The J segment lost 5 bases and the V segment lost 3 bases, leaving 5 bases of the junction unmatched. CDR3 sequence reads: CASSLGLAGVGETQYF. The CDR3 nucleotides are TGTGCCAGCAGCTTGGGACTAGCGGGAGTCGGTGAGACCCAGTACTTC. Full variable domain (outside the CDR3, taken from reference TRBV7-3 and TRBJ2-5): GAGVSQTPSNKVTEKGKYVELRCDPISGHTALYWYRQSLGQGPEFLIYFQGTGAADDSGLPNDRFFAVRPEGSVSTLKIQRTERGDSAVYLCASSLGLAGVGETQYFGPGTRLLVL.

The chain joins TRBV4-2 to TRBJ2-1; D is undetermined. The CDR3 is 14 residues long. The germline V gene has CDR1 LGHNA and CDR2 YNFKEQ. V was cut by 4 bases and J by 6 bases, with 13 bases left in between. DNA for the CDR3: TGTGCCAGCAGCCCCCGCTCTGGAATCAATGAGCAGTTCTTC. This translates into CASSPRSGINEQFF.

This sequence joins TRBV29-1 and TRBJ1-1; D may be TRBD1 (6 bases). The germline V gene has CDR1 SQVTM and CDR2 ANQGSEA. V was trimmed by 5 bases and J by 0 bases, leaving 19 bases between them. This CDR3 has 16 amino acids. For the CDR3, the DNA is TGCAGCGTTCTGCCACCCGGAGGGACAATGAACACTGAAGCTTTCTTT. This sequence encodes CSVLPPGGTMNTEAFF.

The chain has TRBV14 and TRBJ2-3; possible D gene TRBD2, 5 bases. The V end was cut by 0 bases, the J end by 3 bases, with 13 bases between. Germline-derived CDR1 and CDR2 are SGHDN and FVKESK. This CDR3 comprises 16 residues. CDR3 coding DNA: TGTGCCAGCAGCCAAGAGCCACACCCGGGGACAGATACGCAGTATTTT. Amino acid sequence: CASSQEPHPGTDTQYF.

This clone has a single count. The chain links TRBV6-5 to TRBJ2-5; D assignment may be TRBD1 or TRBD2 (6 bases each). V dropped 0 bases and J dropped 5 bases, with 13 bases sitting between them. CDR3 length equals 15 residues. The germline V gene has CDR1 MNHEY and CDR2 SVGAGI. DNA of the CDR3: TGTGCCAGCAGTTACTCAGGGGGGTCTCGGGAGACCCAGTACTTC. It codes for CASSYSGGSRETQYF.

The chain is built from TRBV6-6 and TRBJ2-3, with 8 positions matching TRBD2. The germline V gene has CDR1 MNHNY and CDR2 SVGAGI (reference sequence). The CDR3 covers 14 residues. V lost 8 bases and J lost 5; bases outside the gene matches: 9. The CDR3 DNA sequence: TGTGCCAGCTCCAATCGGGGGGGCGGAGATACGCAGTATTTT. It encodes CASSNRGGGDTQYF.

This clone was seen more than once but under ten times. CDR3 nucleotide sequence: TGTGCCAGCAGCTTAGGTGTTGGGACGTATGGCTACACCTTC. It codes for CASSLGVGTYGYTF. This chain joins TRBV7-9 and TRBJ1-2; perhaps TRBD1 as D (5 bases). The CDR3 loop spans 14 amino acids. The V and J ends lost 1 base and 5 bases respectively, with 11 bases between them. Looked up from germline, CDR1 is SEHNR and CDR2 is FQNEAQ (reference sequence).

The CDR3 nucleotides read TGTGCCAGCAGTGAAGCTGGGGGGCGAAAGCAGTTCTTC. This gives the protein CASSEAGGRKQFF. V usage is TRBV6-1 and J usage is TRBJ2-1; possibly TRBD1 or TRBD2 for D (6 bases each). V was trimmed by 0 bases and J by 11 bases, leaving 11 bases between them. Germline V CDR1 and CDR2: MNHNS, SASEGT. CDR3 size: 13 residues.

The CDR3: CASSPGVGTRYEQYF. CDR3 coding DNA: TGTGCCAGCAGCCCCGGAGTCGGGACGCGGTACGAGCAGTACTTC. V gene TRBV11-2 combines with J gene TRBJ2-7; D is possibly TRBD1 or TRBD2 (5 bases each). The V gene lost 5 bases and the J gene lost 4 bases, with 18 bases spanning the gap. Germline V gives CDR1 SGHAT, CDR2 FQNNGV. The CDR3 has 15 residues.

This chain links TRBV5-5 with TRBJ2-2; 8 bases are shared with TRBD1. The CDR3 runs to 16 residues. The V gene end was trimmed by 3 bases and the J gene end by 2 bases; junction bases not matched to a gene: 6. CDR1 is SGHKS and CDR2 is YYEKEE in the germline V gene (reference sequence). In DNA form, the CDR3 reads TGTGCCAGCAGCTCCCTAGGACAGGGTAACACCGGGGAGCTGTTTTTT. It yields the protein CASSSLGQGNTGELFF.

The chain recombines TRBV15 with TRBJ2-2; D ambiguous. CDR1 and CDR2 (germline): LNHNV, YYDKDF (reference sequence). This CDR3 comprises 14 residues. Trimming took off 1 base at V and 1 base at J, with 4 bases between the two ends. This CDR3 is CATSRVGNTGELFF. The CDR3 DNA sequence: TGTGCCACCAGCAGAGTAGGGAACACCGGGGAGCTGTTTTTT.

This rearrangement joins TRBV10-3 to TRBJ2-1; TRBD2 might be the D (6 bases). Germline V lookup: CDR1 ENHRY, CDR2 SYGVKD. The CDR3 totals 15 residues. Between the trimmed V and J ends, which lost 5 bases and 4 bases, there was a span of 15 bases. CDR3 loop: CAISREVRGYNEQFF. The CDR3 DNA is TGTGCCATCAGTAGAGAAGTTCGGGGGTACAATGAGCAGTTCTTC.

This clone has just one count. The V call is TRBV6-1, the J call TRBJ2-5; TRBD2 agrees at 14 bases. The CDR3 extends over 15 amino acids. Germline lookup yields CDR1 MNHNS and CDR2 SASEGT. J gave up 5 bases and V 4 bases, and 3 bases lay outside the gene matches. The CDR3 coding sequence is TGTGCCAGCAGTGCGACTAGCGGGAGGGAGGAGACCCAGTACTTC. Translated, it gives CASSATSGREETQYF.

CDR3 sequence: CASSLGGSGAYNEQFF. The CDR3 coding sequence is TGCGCCAGCAGCTTGGGTGGAAGCGGGGCTTACAATGAGCAGTTCTTC. The rearrangement links TRBV5-1 to TRBJ2-1; 7 nucleotides align to TRBD2. The V gene's germline CDR1 is SGHRS and CDR2 YFSETQ. The CDR3 spans 16 residues. The trim removed 0 bases at V and 4 bases at J, leaving 7 bases unmatched.

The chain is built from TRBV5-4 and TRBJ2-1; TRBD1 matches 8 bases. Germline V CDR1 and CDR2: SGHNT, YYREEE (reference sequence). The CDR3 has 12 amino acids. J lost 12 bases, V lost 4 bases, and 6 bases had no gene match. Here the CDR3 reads CASSLSGGAQFF. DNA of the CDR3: TGTGCCAGCAGCCTGTCAGGGGGCGCGCAGTTCTTC.

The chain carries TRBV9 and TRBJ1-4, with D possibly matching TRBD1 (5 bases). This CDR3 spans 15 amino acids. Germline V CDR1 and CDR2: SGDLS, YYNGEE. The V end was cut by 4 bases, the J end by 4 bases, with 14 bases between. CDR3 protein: CASSFRAGLNEKLFF. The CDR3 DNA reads TGTGCCAGCAGCTTCCGAGCGGGGCTTAATGAAAAACTGTTTTTT.

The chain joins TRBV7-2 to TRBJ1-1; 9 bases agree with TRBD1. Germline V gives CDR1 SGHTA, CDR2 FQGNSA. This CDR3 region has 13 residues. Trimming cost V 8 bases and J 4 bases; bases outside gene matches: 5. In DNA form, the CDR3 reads TGTGCCAGCGGACGACAGGGGGGCACTGAAGCTTTCTTT. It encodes CASGRQGGTEAFF.

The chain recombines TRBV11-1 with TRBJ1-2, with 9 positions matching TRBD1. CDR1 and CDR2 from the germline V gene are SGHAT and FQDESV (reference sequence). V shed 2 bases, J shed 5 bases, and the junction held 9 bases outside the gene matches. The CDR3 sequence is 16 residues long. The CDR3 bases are TGTGCCAGCAGCTTAACCGGGACAGGGCGATTTTATGGCTACACCTTC. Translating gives CASSLTGTGRFYGYTF.

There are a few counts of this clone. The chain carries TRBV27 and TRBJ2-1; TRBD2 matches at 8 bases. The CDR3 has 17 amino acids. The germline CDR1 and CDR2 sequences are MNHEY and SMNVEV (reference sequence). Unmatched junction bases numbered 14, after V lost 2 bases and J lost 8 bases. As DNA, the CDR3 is TGTGCCAGCAGTTTACGGCCAACCGGGACTAGGAGTTATGAGCAGTTCTTC. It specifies CASSLRPTGTRSYEQFF.

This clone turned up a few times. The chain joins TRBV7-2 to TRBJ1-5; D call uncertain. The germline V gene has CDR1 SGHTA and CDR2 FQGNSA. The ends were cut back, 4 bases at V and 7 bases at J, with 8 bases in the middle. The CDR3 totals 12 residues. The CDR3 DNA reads TGTGCCAGCAGCTCCCCGAGACAGCCCCAGCATTTT. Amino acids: CASSSPRQPQHF.

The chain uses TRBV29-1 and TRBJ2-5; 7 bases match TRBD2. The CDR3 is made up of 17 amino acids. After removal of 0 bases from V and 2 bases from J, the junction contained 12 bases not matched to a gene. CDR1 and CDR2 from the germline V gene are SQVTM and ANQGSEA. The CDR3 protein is CSVEELEGRACQETQYF. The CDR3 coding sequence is TGCAGCGTTGAAGAGTTAGAAGGGAGGGCTTGTCAAGAGACCCAGTACTTC.

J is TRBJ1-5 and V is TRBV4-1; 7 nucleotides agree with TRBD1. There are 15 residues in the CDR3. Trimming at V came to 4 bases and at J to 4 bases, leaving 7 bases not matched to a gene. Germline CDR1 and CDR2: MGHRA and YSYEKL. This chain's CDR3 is CASSRNGQANQPQHF. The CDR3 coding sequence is TGCGCCAGCAGCCGGAACGGACAGGCAAATCAGCCCCAGCATTTT.

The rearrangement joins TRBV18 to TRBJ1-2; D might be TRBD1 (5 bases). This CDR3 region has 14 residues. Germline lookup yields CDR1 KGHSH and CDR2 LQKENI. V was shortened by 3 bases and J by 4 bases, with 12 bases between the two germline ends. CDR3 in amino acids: CASSPAGTFYGYTF. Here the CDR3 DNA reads TGTGCCAGCTCACCGGCGGGGACGTTCTATGGCTACACCTTC.

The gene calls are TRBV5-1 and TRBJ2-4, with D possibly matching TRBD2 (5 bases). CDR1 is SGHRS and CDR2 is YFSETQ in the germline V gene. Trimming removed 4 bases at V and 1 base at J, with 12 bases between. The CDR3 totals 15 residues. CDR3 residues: CASSLIPGAKNIQYF. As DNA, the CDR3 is TGCGCCAGCAGCCTTATCCCGGGGGCCAAAAACATTCAGTACTTC.

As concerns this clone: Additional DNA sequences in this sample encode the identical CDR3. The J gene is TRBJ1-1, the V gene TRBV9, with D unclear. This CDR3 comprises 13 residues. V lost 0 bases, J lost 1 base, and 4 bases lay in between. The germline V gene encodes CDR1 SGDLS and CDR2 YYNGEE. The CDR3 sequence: CASSVAPNTEAFF. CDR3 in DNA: TGTGCCAGCAGCGTAGCACCGAACACTGAAGCTTTCTTT. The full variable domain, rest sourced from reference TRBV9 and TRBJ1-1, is DSGVTQTPKHLITATGQRVTLRCSPRSGDLSVYWYQQSLDQGLQFLIQYYNGEERAKGNILERFSAQQFPDLHSELNLSSLELGDSALYFCASSVAPNTEAFFGQGTRLTVV.

The DNA of the CDR3 is TGTGCCAGCAGCTCGTTAAGCGGCAGGGCGAAAGGCTACACCTTC. Amino acid sequence: CASSSLSGRAKGYTF. The chain employs TRBV9 and TRBJ1-2; maybe TRBD1 (5 bases). CDR3 size: 15 residues. Trimming pared 4 bases from V and 8 bases from J, leaving 21 bases between. The germline V gene encodes CDR1 SGDLS and CDR2 YYNGEE.